A selection of T cell receptor beta chains follows, all from one sample in a study of breast tumors, draining lymph nodes, adjacent tissues. TCRdb reprocessed the multiplex PCR reads with MiXCR, giving one entry per CDR3 protein. The sample records hundreds of thousands of distinct CDR3 sequences, around 32% being singletons. The sequenced sample was axillary lymph node tissue. The receptors here all came from a female donor with breast cancer. Some clones in this sample may be carry-over from other donors' samples. The CDR3 runs from the conserved cysteine through the conserved F or W. The order of the fields is CDR3 protein, J gene, V gene.

cdr3_aa: CSASPRAYEQYF
j_call: TRBJ2-7
v_call: TRBV20-1

cdr3_aa: CASSLISYQETQYF
j_call: TRBJ2-5
v_call: TRBV7-8

cdr3_aa: CASSLLAGGPVEQFF
j_call: TRBJ2-1
v_call: TRBV5-8

cdr3_aa: CASSIVRDTDTQYF
j_call: TRBJ2-3
v_call: TRBV5-1

cdr3_aa: CSAMPTDYGYTF
j_call: TRBJ1-2
v_call: TRBV20-1

cdr3_aa: CASSEDIGRDDSPLHF
j_call: TRBJ1-6
v_call: TRBV28

cdr3_aa: CASSVVDYGYTF
j_call: TRBJ1-2
v_call: TRBV2

cdr3_aa: CASSGTGETQYF
j_call: TRBJ2-5
v_call: TRBV6-1

cdr3_aa: CASSQGITGGTNIQYF
j_call: TRBJ2-4
v_call: TRBV14

cdr3_aa: CSALPQGFYGYTF
j_call: TRBJ1-2
v_call: TRBV20-1

cdr3_aa: CASSSRTGPNSPLHF
j_call: TRBJ1-6
v_call: TRBV9

cdr3_aa: CAARHGRTNEQFF
j_call: TRBJ2-1
v_call: TRBV11-2

cdr3_aa: CTSSLGGAGSPLHF
j_call: TRBJ1-6
v_call: TRBV7-2

cdr3_aa: CASSLGGADTEAFF
j_call: TRBJ1-1
v_call: TRBV7-8

cdr3_aa: CASSLGSGDGETQYF
j_call: TRBJ2-5
v_call: TRBV7-2

cdr3_aa: CASNFAEAFF
j_call: TRBJ1-1
v_call: TRBV6-5

cdr3_aa: CASSVGFGGDYGYTF
j_call: TRBJ1-2
v_call: TRBV9

cdr3_aa: CASSPRVAGGSGELFF
j_call: TRBJ2-2
v_call: TRBV3-1

cdr3_aa: CATSDPGLPNEKLFF
j_call: TRBJ1-4
v_call: TRBV24-1

cdr3_aa: CATSEFSSKNIQYF
j_call: TRBJ2-4
v_call: TRBV15

cdr3_aa: CSVSLEKGSIYGYTF
j_call: TRBJ1-2
v_call: TRBV29-1

cdr3_aa: CASLNGGFRNQPQHF
j_call: TRBJ1-5
v_call: TRBV28

cdr3_aa: CATSSGAREQYF
j_call: TRBJ2-7
v_call: TRBV24-1

cdr3_aa: CASSQGGDGTDTQYF
j_call: TRBJ2-3
v_call: TRBV3-1

cdr3_aa: CASSQDGTGGEKAFF
j_call: TRBJ1-1
v_call: TRBV4-2

cdr3_aa: CASNTYPYEQYF
j_call: TRBJ2-7
v_call: TRBV28

cdr3_aa: CASSEGPAEAFF
j_call: TRBJ1-1
v_call: TRBV2

cdr3_aa: CASSLGRDSNSPLHF
j_call: TRBJ1-6
v_call: TRBV7-6

cdr3_aa: CAISESGPGTSGAYNEQFF
j_call: TRBJ2-1
v_call: TRBV10-3

cdr3_aa: CSARVRGRRFADTQYF
j_call: TRBJ2-3
v_call: TRBV20-1

cdr3_aa: CASSRDSLNSEQYF
j_call: TRBJ2-7
v_call: TRBV7-2

cdr3_aa: CASSQAPGTAAIYGYTF
j_call: TRBJ1-2
v_call: TRBV4-1

cdr3_aa: CATSKGGENSPLHF
j_call: TRBJ1-6
v_call: TRBV15

cdr3_aa: CATHIQGRGYTF
j_call: TRBJ1-2
v_call: TRBV6-1

cdr3_aa: CASSQEKTSGISDTQYF
j_call: TRBJ2-3
v_call: TRBV3-1

cdr3_aa: CSARVPASDEQFF
j_call: TRBJ2-1
v_call: TRBV20-1

cdr3_aa: CASSRSGSGGDTQYF
j_call: TRBJ2-3
v_call: TRBV7-3